This T cell receptor beta chain was retrieved from a study of beta chain features in type 1 diabetes. Overall study findings and caveats: Significant though moderate, a shortening of TCRB CDR3s appeared in all four CD4+ subsets of Type 1 diabetes patients. In patients and controls equally, PCR might favor templates that are shorter.

The V end was cut by 1 base, the J end by 1 base, with 5 bases between. Germline loops: CDR1 SGHTA, CDR2 FQGNSA. The CDR3 runs 14 residues. To note about this clone: The antigen is not known.

Expressed TCRB transcripts were sequenced, since all the RNA that had been isolated was reverse transcribed. Generated by immunoSEQ multiplex PCR, the TCRdb table keeps only in-frame clones and is missing some. The top ten clones hold around 0.79% of a sample with approximately 140,000 clones, 9% of them seen once. Sorted CD4+ subsets: naive, central memory, regulatory, stem cell-like memory (CD45RO/CCR7/CD25/CD127/CD95/CD27 panel). The material sequenced was central memory CD4+ T cells from blood. The chain carries TRBV7-2 and TRBJ2-1; D gene ambiguous. The TCR originated in a man aged 25 to 45 with type 1 diabetes. The CDR3 sequence is CASSLGGSYNEQFF. For the CDR3, the DNA is TGTGCCAGCAGCTTAGGAGGTTCCTACAATGAGCAGTTCTTC.